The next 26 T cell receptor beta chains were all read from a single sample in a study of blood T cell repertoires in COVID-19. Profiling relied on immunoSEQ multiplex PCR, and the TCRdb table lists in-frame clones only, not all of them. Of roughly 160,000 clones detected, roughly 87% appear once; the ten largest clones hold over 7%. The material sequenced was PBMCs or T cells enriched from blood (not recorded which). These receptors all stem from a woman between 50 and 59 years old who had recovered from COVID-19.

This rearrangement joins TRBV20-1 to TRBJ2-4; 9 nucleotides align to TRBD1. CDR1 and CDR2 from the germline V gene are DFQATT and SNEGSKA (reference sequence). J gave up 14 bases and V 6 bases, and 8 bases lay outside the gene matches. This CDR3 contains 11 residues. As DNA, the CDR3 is TGCAGTGCAACCACTGGACAGGGGAAGTACTTC. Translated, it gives CSATTGQGKYF.

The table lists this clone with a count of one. CDR3 DNA: TGTGCCAGCAGCTTATCCGAGCATCGAGACTATGGCTACACCTTC. Protein sequence: CASSLSEHRDYGYTF. This chain joins TRBV7-9 and TRBJ1-2; D ambiguous. The CDR3 is 15 residues long. With 2 bases removed from V and 3 bases from J, the gap between germline ends came to 13 bases. CDR1 is SEHNR, CDR2 FQNEAQ, per germline (reference sequence).

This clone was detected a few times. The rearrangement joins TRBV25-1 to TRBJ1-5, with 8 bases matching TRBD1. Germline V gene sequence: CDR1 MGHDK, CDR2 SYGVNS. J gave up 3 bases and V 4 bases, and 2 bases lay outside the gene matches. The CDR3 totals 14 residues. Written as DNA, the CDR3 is TGTGCCAGCAGTGGGACAGGGAACAATCAGCCCCAGCATTTT. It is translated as CASSGTGNNQPQHF. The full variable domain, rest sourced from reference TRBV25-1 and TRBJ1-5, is EADIYQTPRYLVIGTGKKITLECSQTMGHDKMYWYQQDPGMELHLIHYSYGVNSTEKGDLSSESTVSRIRTEHFPLTLESARPSHTSQYLCASSGTGNNQPQHFGDGTRLSIL.

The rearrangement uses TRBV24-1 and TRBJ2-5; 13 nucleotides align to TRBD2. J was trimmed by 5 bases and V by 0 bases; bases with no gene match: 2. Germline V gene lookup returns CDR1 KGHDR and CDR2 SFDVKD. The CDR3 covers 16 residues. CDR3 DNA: TGTGCCACCAGTGATTTGGGACTAGCGGGAGTTGAGACCCAGTACTTC. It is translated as CATSDLGLAGVETQYF.

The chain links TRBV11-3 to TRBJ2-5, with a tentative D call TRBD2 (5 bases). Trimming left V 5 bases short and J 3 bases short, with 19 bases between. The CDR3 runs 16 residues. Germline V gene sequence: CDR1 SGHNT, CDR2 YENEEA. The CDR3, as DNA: TGTGCCAGCAGCCCATACAACCCGGACTCTAAAGAGACCCAGTACTTC. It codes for CASSPYNPDSKETQYF.

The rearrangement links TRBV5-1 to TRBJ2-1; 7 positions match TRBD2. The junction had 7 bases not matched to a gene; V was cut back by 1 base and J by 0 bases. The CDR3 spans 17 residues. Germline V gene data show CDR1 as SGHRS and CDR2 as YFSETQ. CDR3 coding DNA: TGCGCCAGCAGCTTGCTAAGCGGGGCTAGCTCCTACAATGAGCAGTTCTTC. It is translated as CASSLLSGASSYNEQFF.

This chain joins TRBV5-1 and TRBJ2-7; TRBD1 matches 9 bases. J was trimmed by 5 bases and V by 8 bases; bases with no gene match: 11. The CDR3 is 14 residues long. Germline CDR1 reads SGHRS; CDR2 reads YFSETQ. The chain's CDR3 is CASRVDRGYDEQYF. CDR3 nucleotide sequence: TGCGCCAGTCGGGTGGACAGGGGTTACGACGAGCAGTACTTC.

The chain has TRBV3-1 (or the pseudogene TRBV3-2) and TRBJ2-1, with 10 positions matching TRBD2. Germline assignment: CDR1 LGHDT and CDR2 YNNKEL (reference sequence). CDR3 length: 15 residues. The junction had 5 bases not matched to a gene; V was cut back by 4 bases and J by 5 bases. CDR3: CASSLGTSDNNEQFF. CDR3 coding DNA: TGTGCCAGCAGCCTAGGGACTAGCGACAACAATGAGCAGTTCTTC.

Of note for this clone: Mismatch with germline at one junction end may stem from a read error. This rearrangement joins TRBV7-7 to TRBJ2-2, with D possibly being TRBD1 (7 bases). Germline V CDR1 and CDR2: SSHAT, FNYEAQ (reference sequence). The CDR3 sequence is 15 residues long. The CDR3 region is CASSLAPGGPGELFF. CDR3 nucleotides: TGTGCTAGCAGCTTAGCGCCAGGGGGGCCCGGGGAGCTGTTTTTT.

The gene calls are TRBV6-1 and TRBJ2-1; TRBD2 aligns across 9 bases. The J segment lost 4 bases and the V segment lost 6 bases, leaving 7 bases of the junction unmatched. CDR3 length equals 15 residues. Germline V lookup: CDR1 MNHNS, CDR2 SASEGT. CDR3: CASSLSSGIYNEQFF. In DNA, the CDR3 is TGTGCCAGCAGCCTTTCTAGCGGGATTTACAATGAGCAGTTCTTC.

The CDR3 here is CASSPGTGFTDTQYF. CDR3 bases: TGTGCCAGCAGCCCGGGGACAGGGTTCACAGATACGCAGTATTTT. V and J are TRBV7-2 and TRBJ2-3, with TRBD1 matching over 9 bases. V gave up 5 bases and J gave up 2 bases; unmatched junction bases: 5. The length of the CDR3 is 15 residues. Germline CDR1 reads SGHTA; CDR2 reads FQGNSA.

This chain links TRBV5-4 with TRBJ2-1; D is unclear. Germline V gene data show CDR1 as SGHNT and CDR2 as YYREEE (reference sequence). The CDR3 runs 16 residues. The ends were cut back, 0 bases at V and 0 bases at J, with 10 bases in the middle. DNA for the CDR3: TGTGCCAGCAGCTTGGAACGCGGCCACTCCTACAATGAGCAGTTCTTC. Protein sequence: CASSLERGHSYNEQFF.

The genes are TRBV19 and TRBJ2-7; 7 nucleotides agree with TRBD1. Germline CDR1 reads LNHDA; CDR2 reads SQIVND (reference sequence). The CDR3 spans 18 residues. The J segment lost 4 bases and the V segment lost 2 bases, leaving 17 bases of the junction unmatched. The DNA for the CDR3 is TGTGCCAGTAGTATACCACAGGGGCCAGGGTACGGAGAATACGAGCAGTACTTC. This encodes CASSIPQGPGYGEYEQYF.

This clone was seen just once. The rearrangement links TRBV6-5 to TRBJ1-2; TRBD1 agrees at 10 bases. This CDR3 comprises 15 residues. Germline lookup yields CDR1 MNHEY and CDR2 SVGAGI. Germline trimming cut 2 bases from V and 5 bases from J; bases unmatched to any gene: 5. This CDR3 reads CASSYRDRGFYGYTF. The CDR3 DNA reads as TGTGCCAGCAGTTACCGGGACAGGGGTTTTTATGGCTACACCTTC.

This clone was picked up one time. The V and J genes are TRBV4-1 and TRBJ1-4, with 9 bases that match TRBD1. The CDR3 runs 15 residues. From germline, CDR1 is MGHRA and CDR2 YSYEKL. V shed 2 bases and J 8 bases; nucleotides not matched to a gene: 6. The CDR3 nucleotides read TGCGCCAGCAGCCAATCGACAGGGGGTAACGAAAAACTGTTTTTT. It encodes CASSQSTGGNEKLFF.

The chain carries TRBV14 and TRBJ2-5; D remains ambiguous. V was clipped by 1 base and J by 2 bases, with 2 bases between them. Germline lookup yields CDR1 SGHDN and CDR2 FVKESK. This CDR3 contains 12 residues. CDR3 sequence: CASSQVQETQYF. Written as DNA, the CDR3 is TGTGCCAGCAGCCAAGTACAAGAGACCCAGTACTTC.

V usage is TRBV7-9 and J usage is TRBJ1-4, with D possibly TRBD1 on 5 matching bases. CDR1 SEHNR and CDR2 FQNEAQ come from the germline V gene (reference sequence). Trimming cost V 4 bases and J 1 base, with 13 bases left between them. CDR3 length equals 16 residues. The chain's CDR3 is CASSWTGERTNEKLFF. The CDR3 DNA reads TGTGCCAGCAGCTGGACGGGGGAGAGAACTAATGAAAAACTGTTTTTT.

This CDR3 reads CACVGVLHTEAFF. CDR3 DNA sequence: TGTGCCTGTGTCGGGGTTTTGCACACTGAAGCTTTCTTT. The chain links TRBV28 to TRBJ1-1; D is ambiguous. Germline CDR1 is MDHEN and CDR2 is SYDVKM. The CDR3 spans 13 residues. The germline V and J ends were trimmed by 11 bases and 3 bases, with 16 bases remaining between them.

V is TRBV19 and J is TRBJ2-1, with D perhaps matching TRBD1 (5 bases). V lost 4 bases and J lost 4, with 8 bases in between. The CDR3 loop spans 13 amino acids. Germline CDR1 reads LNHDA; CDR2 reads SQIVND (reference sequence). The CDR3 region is CASSRTLYNEQFF. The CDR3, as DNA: TGTGCCAGTAGTAGGACACTATACAATGAGCAGTTCTTC.

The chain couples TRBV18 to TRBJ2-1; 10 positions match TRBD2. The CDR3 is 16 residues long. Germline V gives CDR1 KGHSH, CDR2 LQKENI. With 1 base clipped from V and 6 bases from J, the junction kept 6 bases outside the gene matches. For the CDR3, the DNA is TGTGCCAGCTCACCACGTGTAGCGGGAGGCCTCAATGAGCAGTTCTTC. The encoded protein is CASSPRVAGGLNEQFF.

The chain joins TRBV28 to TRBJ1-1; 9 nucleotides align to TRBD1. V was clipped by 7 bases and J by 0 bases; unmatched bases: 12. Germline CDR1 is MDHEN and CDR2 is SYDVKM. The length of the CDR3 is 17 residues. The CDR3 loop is CASTPRGQGIMNTEAFF. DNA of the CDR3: TGTGCCAGCACCCCGCGAGGACAGGGGATCATGAACACTGAAGCTTTCTTT. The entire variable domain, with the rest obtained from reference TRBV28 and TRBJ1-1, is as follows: DVKVTQSSRYLVKRTGEKVFLECVQDMDHENMFWYRQDPGLGLRLIYFSYDVKMKEKGDIPEGYSVSREKKERFSLILESASTNQTSMYLCASTPRGQGIMNTEAFFGQGTRLTVV.

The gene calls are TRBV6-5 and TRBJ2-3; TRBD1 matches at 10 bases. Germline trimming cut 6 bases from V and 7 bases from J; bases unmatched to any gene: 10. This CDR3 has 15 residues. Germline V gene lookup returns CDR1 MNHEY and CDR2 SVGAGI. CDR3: CASRSGTGDTNTQYF. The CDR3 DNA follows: TGTGCCAGCAGATCCGGGACAGGGGATACGAATACGCAGTATTTT.

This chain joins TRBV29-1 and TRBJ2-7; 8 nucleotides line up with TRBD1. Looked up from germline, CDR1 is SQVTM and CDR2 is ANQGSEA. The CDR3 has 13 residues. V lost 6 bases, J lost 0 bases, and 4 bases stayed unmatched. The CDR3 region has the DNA TGCAGCGTCAGGACAGGGAGCTCCTACGAGCAGTACTTC. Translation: CSVRTGSSYEQYF.

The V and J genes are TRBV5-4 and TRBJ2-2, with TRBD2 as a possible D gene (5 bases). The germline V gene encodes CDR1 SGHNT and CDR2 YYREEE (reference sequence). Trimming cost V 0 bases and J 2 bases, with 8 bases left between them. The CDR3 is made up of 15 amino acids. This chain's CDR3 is CASSLAGRNTGELFF. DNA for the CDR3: TGTGCCAGCAGCTTGGCTGGGAGAAACACCGGGGAGCTGTTTTTT.

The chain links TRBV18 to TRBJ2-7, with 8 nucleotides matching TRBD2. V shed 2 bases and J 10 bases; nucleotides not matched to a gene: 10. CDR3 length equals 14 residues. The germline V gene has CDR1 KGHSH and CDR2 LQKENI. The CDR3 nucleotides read TGTGCCAGCTCACCATCGGTGGCGGGGGGATTTCAGTACTTC. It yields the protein CASSPSVAGGFQYF. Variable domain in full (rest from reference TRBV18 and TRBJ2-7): NAGVMQNPRHLVRRRGQEARLRCSPMKGHSHVYWYRQLPEEGLKFMVYLQKENIIDESGMPKERFSAEFPKEGPSILRIQQVVRGDSAAYFCASSPSVAGGFQYFGPGTRLTVT.

The DNA for the CDR3 is TGTGCCAGCAGCTTAGGGGGACTAGCGGCCACGTCATCCTACGAGCAGTACTTC. Translation: CASSLGGLAATSSYEQYF. The chain uses TRBV13 and TRBJ2-7; TRBD2 matches at 11 bases. CDR1 PRHDT and CDR2 FYEKMQ come from the germline V gene (reference sequence). Germline trimming cut 0 bases from V and 1 base from J; bases unmatched to any gene: 8. This CDR3 has 18 residues. Using reference TRBV13 and TRBJ2-7 for the parts outside the CDR3, the full variable domain is AAGVIQSPRHLIKEKRETATLKCYPIPRHDTVYWYQQGPGQDPQFLISFYEKMQSDKGSIPDRFSAQQFSDYHSELNMSSLELGDSALYFCASSLGGLAATSSYEQYFGPGTRLTVT.